The 14 T cell receptor beta chains below were found in one sample sequenced in a study of T-cell reconstitution after alpha-beta-depleted transplantation in children. It was with unique molecular identifiers that the TCRbeta library was prepared. TCRdb passed the PCR reads through MiXCR, listing each CDR3 protein once. The table shows 200,000 to 250,000 distinct CDR3 sequences, with under 30% occurring only once. Sequencing used PBMCs, mostly from graft donor cells, obtained 360 days after TCRalphabeta/CD19-depleted stem cell transplant. All receptors come from a female patient under 10 years old who had a stem cell transplant for congenital amegakaryocytic thrombocytopenia, so the T cells may come from the graft donor.

In its sample, this clonotype was seen many times. The chain carries TRBV12-3 or TRBV12-4 and TRBJ2-4; tentatively, D is TRBD2 (6 bases). Trimming took 5 bases from V and 7 from J, leaving 12 bases between them. This CDR3 has 13 amino acids. CDR3 coding DNA: TGTGCCAGCAGTGAAAATGGGGGGAACATTCAGTACTTC. This codes for CASSENGGNIQYF.

The rearrangement uses TRBV25-1 and TRBJ2-5; D possibly corresponds to TRBD2 (6 bases). Germline CDR1 is MGHDK and CDR2 is SYGVNS. CDR3 length: 12 residues. The V end was cut by 10 bases, the J end by 5 bases, with 14 bases between. The CDR3 sequence: CATAGTVETQYF. CDR3 in DNA: TGTGCCACGGCCGGGACTGTTGAGACCCAGTACTTC.

The chain carries TRBV6-1 and TRBJ1-5, with D uncertain. Germline V gene sequence: CDR1 MNHNS, CDR2 SASEGT. Trimming pared 5 bases from V and 1 base from J, leaving 15 bases between. The CDR3 is made up of 16 amino acids. In DNA form, the CDR3 reads TGTGCCAGCAGTCCGTATGATTCGGCCAGCAATCAGCCCCAGCATTTT. It codes for CASSPYDSASNQPQHF.

There are many counts of this clonotype. The chain employs TRBV4-3 and TRBJ1-5; D is undetermined. The V gene's germline CDR1 is LGHNA and CDR2 YSLEER. CDR3 size: 16 residues. Deletions cut 1 base from V and 3 bases from J, with 13 bases between. Written as DNA, the CDR3 is TGCGCCAGCAGCCAAGTGTGGGAGGGAATCAATCAGCCCCAGCATTTT. The encoded protein is CASSQVWEGINQPQHF.

The chain couples TRBV28 to TRBJ2-6; D may be TRBD1 (6 bases). V was cut by 7 bases and J by 2 bases, with 18 bases left in between. The CDR3 is 17 residues long. Germline-derived CDR1 and CDR2 are MDHEN and SYDVKM. Here the CDR3 reads CASTPWAGETGANVLTF. CDR3 nucleotides: TGTGCCAGCACCCCGTGGGCAGGGGAAACTGGGGCCAACGTCCTGACTTTC.

The chain links TRBV6-5 to TRBJ1-1; D unclear. In germline, CDR1 is MNHEY, CDR2 SVGAGI. V was pared by 0 bases and J by 10 bases, with 15 bases between. The CDR3 has 14 residues. CDR3 bases: TGTGCCAGCAGTTACTCGAATGGTGCCTCGGGAGCTTTCTTT. Its translation is CASSYSNGASGAFF.

Comments on this clonotype: This likely comes from a read error, as the CDR3 has no conserved phenylalanine or tryptophan at its end. The chain carries TRBV4-1 and TRBJ2-1, with D maybe TRBD2 (6 bases). Trimming shortened V by 0 bases and J by 7 bases, and 13 bases separated the two germline ends. The germline V gene encodes CDR1 MGHRA and CDR2 YSYEKL. The CDR3 is made up of 15 amino acids. The CDR3 spells CASSQESSVRNEQFL. The CDR3 DNA follows: TGCGCCAGCAGCCAAGAGTCTAGCGTAAGGAATGAGCAGTTCCTC.

V usage is TRBV7-7 and J usage is TRBJ2-5, with 7 bases that match TRBD1. Germline V gives CDR1 SSHAT, CDR2 FNYEAQ (reference sequence). The CDR3 is 16 amino acids. The ends lost 0 bases at V and 2 bases at J; junction bases unmatched: 6. The CDR3 nucleotides read TGTGCCAGCAGCTTAGCGGGGCCAGGGGGACAAGAGACCCAGTACTTC. It is translated as CASSLAGPGGQETQYF.

This clonotype was counted only a few times. The V and J genes are TRBV12-3 or TRBV12-4 and TRBJ2-1; tentative D call: TRBD2 (5 bases). The length of the CDR3 is 15 residues. Trimming stripped 6 bases from V and 0 bases from J, with 12 bases between. In DNA form, the CDR3 reads TGTGCCAGCAGGACTACGCCAAACTCCTACAATGAGCAGTTCTTC. Its protein is CASRTTPNSYNEQFF.

This clonotype was recorded a few times. The rearrangement uses TRBV6-1 and TRBJ1-2; D not resolved. Germline-derived CDR1 and CDR2 are MNHNS and SASEGT. V lost 2 bases and J lost 8, with 18 bases in between. This CDR3 is built from 15 residues. CDR3 region: CASSEPGGYPQGYTF. The CDR3, as DNA: TGTGCCAGCAGTGAACCCGGCGGATATCCGCAGGGCTACACCTTC.

The J gene is TRBJ2-7, the V gene TRBV30; TRBD1 is a possible D gene (5 bases). Per the germline V gene, CDR1 is GTSNPN and CDR2 is SVGIG (reference sequence). There are 13 residues in the CDR3. The V end lost 5 bases, the J end lost 2 bases, and 13 bases lay between the germline ends. CDR3 nucleotides: TGTGCCTGGGGACATTTGGGGCCCTACGAGCAGTACTTC. Translated, it gives CAWGHLGPYEQYF.

The chain combines TRBV13 with TRBJ2-5, with 7 bases that match TRBD2. The CDR3 loop spans 15 amino acids. Germline assignment: CDR1 PRHDT and CDR2 FYEKMQ (reference sequence). The junction had 4 bases not matched to a gene; V was cut back by 3 bases and J by 0 bases. The CDR3 region has the DNA TGTGCCAGCAGCTTCGTAACTAGCGACCAAGAGACCCAGTACTTC. Its translation is CASSFVTSDQETQYF.

Only a few counts were recorded for this clonotype. The V call is TRBV6-1, the J call TRBJ1-6; 12 nucleotides align to TRBD1. The CDR3 loop spans 15 amino acids. CDR1 and CDR2 (germline): MNHNS, SASEGT. V dropped 5 bases and J dropped 6; count of bases not matched to a gene: 2. The CDR3: CASSRDRGRNSPLHF. The CDR3 region has the DNA TGTGCCAGCAGTAGGGACAGGGGGCGTAATTCACCCCTCCACTTT.

V usage is TRBV6-1 and J usage is TRBJ2-7; D call uncertain. The CDR3 sequence is 13 residues long. The germline gives CDR1 MNHNS, CDR2 SASEGT. Trimming took 6 bases from V and 0 from J, leaving 9 bases between them. The CDR3 here is CASSRQNSYEQYF. As DNA, the CDR3 is TGTGCCAGCAGCCGACAAAACTCCTACGAGCAGTACTTC.